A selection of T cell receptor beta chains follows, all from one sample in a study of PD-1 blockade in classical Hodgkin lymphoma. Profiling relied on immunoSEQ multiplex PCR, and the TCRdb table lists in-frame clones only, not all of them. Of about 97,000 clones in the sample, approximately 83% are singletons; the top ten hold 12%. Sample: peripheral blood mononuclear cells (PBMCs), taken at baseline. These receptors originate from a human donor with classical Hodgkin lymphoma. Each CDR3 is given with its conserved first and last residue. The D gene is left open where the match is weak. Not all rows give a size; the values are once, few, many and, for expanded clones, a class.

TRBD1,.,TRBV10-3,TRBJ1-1,TGTGCCATCTCGGAGACAGGGGTTCAAGAAGCTTTCTTT,CAISETGVQEAFF
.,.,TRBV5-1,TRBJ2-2,TGCGCCAGCAGCTTGCGGGACCCGAACACCGGGGAGCTGTTTTTT,CASSLRDPNTGELFF
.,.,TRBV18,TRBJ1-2,TGTGCCAGCTCACCGGGGGTCCAGGCCCTATATGGCTACACCTTC,CASSPGVQALYGYTF
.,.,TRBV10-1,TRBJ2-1,TGCGCCAGTACCGGCCATCCCCCCTACAATGAGCAGTTCTTC,CASTGHPPYNEQFF
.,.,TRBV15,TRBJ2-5,TGTGCCACCAGCCCACCTCTCGGAAGGGCCGGGGAGCCGTGGGAGACCCAGTACTTC,CATSPPLGRAGEPWETQYF
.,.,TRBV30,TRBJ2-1,TGTGCCTGGAGTGTAACCGGGAGTTACTACAATGAGCAGTTCTTC,CAWSVTGSYYNEQFF
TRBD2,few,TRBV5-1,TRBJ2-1,TGCGCCAGCAGCTTGCTAGCGGCTAGCTCCTACAATGAGCAGTTCTTC,CASSLLAASSYNEQFF
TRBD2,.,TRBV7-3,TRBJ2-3,TGTGCCAGCAGCTTACTCCCTAGCGGAACCCGGGCAGATACGCAGTATTTT,CASSLLPSGTRADTQYF
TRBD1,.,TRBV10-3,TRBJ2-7,TGTGCCATCAGTGAAAGGACAGGGGCCTACGAGCAGTACTTC,CAISERTGAYEQYF
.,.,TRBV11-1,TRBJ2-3,TGTGCCAGCAGCTCTCCCGGGACTAGCACAGATACGCAGTATTTT,CASSSPGTSTDTQYF
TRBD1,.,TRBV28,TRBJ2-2,TGTGCCAGCAGTTTTTTTCCCCTGGGGACAGGACCGAACACCGGGGAGCTGTTTTTT,CASSFFPLGTGPNTGELFF
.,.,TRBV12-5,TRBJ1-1,TGTGCTAGTGGTTTGTTGGTCAGTGGGACTTTCTTT,CASGLLVSGTFF
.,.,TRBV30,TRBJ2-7,TGTGCCTGGAGTGCAAATGGACTAGGGGGCGAGCAGTACTTC,CAWSANGLGGEQYF
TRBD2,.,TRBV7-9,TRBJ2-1,TGTGCCAGCAGCTTAGAGCTAGCGGGGACATACAATGAGCAGTTCTTC,CASSLELAGTYNEQFF
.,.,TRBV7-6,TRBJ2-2,TGTGCCAGCAGCTCACAGGGTCGTAGCACCGGGGAGCTGTTTTTT,CASSSQGRSTGELFF